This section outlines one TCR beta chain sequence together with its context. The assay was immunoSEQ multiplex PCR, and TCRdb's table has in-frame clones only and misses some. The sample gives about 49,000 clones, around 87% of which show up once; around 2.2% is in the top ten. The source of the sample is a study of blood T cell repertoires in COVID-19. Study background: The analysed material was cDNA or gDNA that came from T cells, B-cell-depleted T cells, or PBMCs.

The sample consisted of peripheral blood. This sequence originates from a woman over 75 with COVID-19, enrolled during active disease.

CDR3 residues: CASSVGGSGRAVEQFF. CDR3 nucleotide sequence: TGTGCCAGCAGCGTAGGGGGTAGCGGGAGGGCCGTTGAGCAGTTCTTC. The rearrangement uses TRBV9 and TRBJ2-1; TRBD2 matches 11 bases. Per germline, CDR1 SGDLS and CDR2 YYNGEE. The CDR3 sequence is 16 residues long. Trimming at V came to 0 bases and at J to 9 bases, leaving 8 bases not matched to a gene.